This TCR beta chain is from a study of shared clonotypes between healthy human individuals. Findings and caveats of the study: Though the depth was large, rarefaction showed that sorted-subset sequencing was incomplete.

With regard to this clone: The antigen remains undetermined.

Germline-derived CDR1 and CDR2 are SGHTS and YDEGEE. This CDR3 spans 16 amino acids. V trimming: 9 bases; J trimming: 4 bases; junction bases outside the gene matches: 8. The protocol was immunoSEQ multiplex PCR, while the TCRdb copy is restricted to in-frame clones and leaves out a portion. The sample lists approximately 500,000 clones, almost 97% occurring once. The sequenced sample was naive CD4+ T cells sorted from blood. Subset in this sample: CD45RA+ positively selected. This sequence originates from a woman aged 30 to 39 in good health. The rearrangement links TRBV5-8 to TRBJ2-3; 16 bases fit TRBD2. CDR3 bases: TGTGCCAACGCCGGGGGGACTAGCGGGAGGGCAGATACGCAGTATTTT. Translating gives CANAGGTSGRADTQYF.